This passage covers 8 T cell receptor beta chains from one sample sequenced in a study of blood T cells in healthy people across ages. A sample-barcoded 5' primer and a J-beta primer mix were used in a second PCR of roughly 7 to 11 cycles. MiXCR was run by TCRdb on the 5' RACE reads, yielding one entry per CDR3 protein. The sample holds 600,000 to 800,000 distinct CDR3 sequences, roughly half seen once. Sequencing was carried out using blood. The receptors were gathered from a woman aged 80 or older in good health.

The table lists this clonotype with a few counts. This rearrangement joins TRBV7-2 to TRBJ2-5; 8 bases match TRBD1. CDR1 SGHTA and CDR2 FQGNSA come from the germline V gene. V lost 5 bases to trimming and J lost 11 bases; unmatched junction nucleotides: 22. The CDR3 totals 17 residues. The CDR3 nucleotides read TGTGCCAGCAGCACTGCGGCAGGGGGCTTGGGTGGCAATGAGCAGTACTTC. Protein: CASSTAAGGLGGNEQYF.

This chain uses TRBV29-1 with TRBJ2-1, with a tentative D call TRBD1 (6 bases). Germline CDR1 reads SQVTM; CDR2 reads ANQGSEA. V was pared by 7 bases and J by 2 bases, with 15 bases between. The CDR3 has 14 residues. The CDR3 coding sequence is TGCAGCGCTCAAGCCAGGGGACCCTACAATGAGCAGTTCTTC. Amino acid sequence: CSAQARGPYNEQFF.

The rearrangement joins TRBV6-1 to TRBJ2-3, with 11 bases that match TRBD1. The CDR3 is 14 residues long. Trimming cost V 7 bases and J 11 bases; bases outside gene matches: 11. Germline V gene lookup returns CDR1 MNHNS and CDR2 SASEGT. The DNA for the CDR3 is TGTGCCAGCACTGGACAGGGGGCGTACAATGAGCAGTATTTT. Its protein product is CASTGQGAYNEQYF.

Of note for this clonotype: A much larger clone is a single base away; this may be a read error. The J gene is TRBJ2-5, the V gene TRBV29-1; D is possibly TRBD1 or TRBD2 (5 bases each). Trimming left V 4 bases short and J 11 bases short, with 17 bases between. Germline lookup yields CDR1 SQVTM and CDR2 ANQGSEA. The CDR3 has 12 amino acids. The CDR3 region is CSVGDRYNEQYF. CDR3 nucleotide sequence: TGCAGCGTTGGGGACCGCTACAATGAGCAGTACTTC.

This clonotype was found many times. The chain is built from TRBV5-1 and TRBJ2-3, with TRBD2 matching over 14 bases. V lost 4 bases, J lost 2 bases, and 15 bases stayed unmatched. The germline V gene encodes CDR1 SGHRS and CDR2 YFSETQ. CDR3 size: 20 residues. CDR3 in DNA: TGCGCCAGCAGCGGGACGGGACTAGCGGGAGCTATCCGAGTCACAGATACGCAGTATTTT. This gives the protein CASSGTGLAGAIRVTDTQYF.

This clonotype was recorded a few times. The chain employs TRBV3-1 and TRBJ2-1; 10 bases align to TRBD1. The CDR3 runs to 18 residues. The germline V gene has CDR1 LGHDT and CDR2 YNNKEL (reference sequence). The J segment lost 5 bases and the V segment lost 3 bases, leaving 13 bases of the junction unmatched. The CDR3 bases are TGTGCCAGCAGCCACCAGCCCCCGGGACAGGGGAGCAACAATGAGCAGTTCTTC. Protein: CASSHQPPGQGSNNEQFF.

The chain recombines TRBV30 with TRBJ2-3; 8 bases agree with TRBD2. Germline V lookup: CDR1 GTSNPN, CDR2 SVGIG (reference sequence). V shed 2 bases and J 8 bases; nucleotides not matched to a gene: 15. There are 16 residues in the CDR3. CDR3 in amino acids: CAWSLLRGGPSGTQYF. The CDR3, as DNA: TGTGCCTGGAGTCTCCTTCGGGGGGGCCCGTCTGGTACGCAGTATTTT. The full variable domain, completed using reference TRBV30 and TRBJ2-3, is SQTIHQWPATLVQPVGSPLSLECTVEGTSNPNLYWYRQAAGRGLQLLFYSVGIGQISSEVPQNLSASRPQDRQFILSSKKLLLSDSGFYLCAWSLLRGGPSGTQYFGPGTRLTVL.

Many counts were recorded for this clonotype. The rearrangement links TRBV7-9 to TRBJ1-4; D perhaps matches TRBD1 (5 bases). The V end was cut by 5 bases, the J end by 8 bases, with 15 bases between. Germline values: CDR1 SEHNR, CDR2 FQNEAQ (reference sequence). This CDR3 has 14 amino acids. The DNA for the CDR3 is TGTGCCAGCAGCCCCGACAGAAGGACCGAAAAACTGTTTTTT. Its protein product is CASSPDRRTEKLFF.